Sequencing of this T cell receptor beta chain was carried out in a study of T cell clonotyping in hematopoietic cell transplantation. As to this clone: Its antigen is as yet unknown.

Repertoires were generated with immunoSEQ multiplex PCR, while TCRdb's copy carries only in-frame clones and drops some. The sample shows under 7,000 clones, around nine tenths of them seen only once. Germline-derived CDR1 and CDR2 are SGHDN and FVKESK. The CDR3 length is 15 residues. The V and J ends lost 1 base and 0 bases, in that order; junction bases with no gene match: 0. Study-wide results and limits: Pathologically expanded recipient clonotypes increased progressively from day 30 to day 180 as diversity fell.

The V call is TRBV14, the J call TRBJ2-3; 8 bases fit TRBD2. The sample consisted of peripheral blood mononuclear cells, taken 100 days after allogeneic stem cell transplant. The source of this sequence is a female patient in her thirties or forties who had an allogeneic stem cell transplant from a related donor, so the T cells may come from the graft donor. Some clones in this sample may be carry-over from other donors' samples. DNA for the CDR3: TGTGCCAGCAGCCAAGGACTAGCGAGCACAGATACGCAGTATTTT. Translation: CASSQGLASTDTQYF.